Shown below are 32 T cell receptor beta chains from a single sample sequenced in a study of radiotherapy plus CTLA-4 blockade in lung cancer. Sequenced by immunoSEQ multiplex PCR; TCRdb stores in-frame clones only, minus some. The repertoire consists of roughly 78,000 clones, with 78% occurring once and the leading ten covering around 7.1%. The source material was peripheral blood, sampled from a patient treated with radiotherapy plus ipilimumab. Every receptor here comes from a human donor with non-small cell lung cancer who had a complete response to radiotherapy plus ipilimumab.

This clone was seen a single time. The chain has TRBV6-1 and TRBJ1-1; unclear D gene. Trimming shortened V by 3 bases and J by 7 bases, and 15 bases separated the two germline ends. CDR3 length equals 14 residues. Germline-derived CDR1 and CDR2 are MNHNS and SASEGT. CDR3 coding DNA: TGTGCCAGCAGTGACCAAAAGACCGGGTTTGAAGCTTTCTTT. It is translated as CASSDQKTGFEAFF.

The rearrangement links TRBV7-6 to TRBJ1-1, with D tentatively TRBD1 (5 bases). The CDR3 spans 15 residues. The V end was cut by 5 bases, the J end by 2 bases, with 15 bases between. Germline V gives CDR1 SGHVS, CDR2 FNYEAQ. Written as DNA, the CDR3 is TGTGCCAGCAGCCCCCCCGGGACCCTTAACACTGAAGCTTTCTTT. Its translation is CASSPPGTLNTEAFF.

CDR3 in amino acids: CASSPRSDTEAFF. The CDR3 region has the DNA TGTGCCAGCAGCCCGAGGTCGGACACTGAAGCTTTCTTT. The chain carries TRBV11-3 and TRBJ1-1; D remains unclear. Germline values: CDR1 SGHNT, CDR2 YENEEA. Trimming stripped 5 bases from V and 3 bases from J, with 10 bases between. This CDR3 is 13 amino acids long.

This clone was seen a handful of times. V usage is TRBV7-9 and J usage is TRBJ2-3; D call uncertain. CDR1 and CDR2 (germline): SEHNR, FQNEAQ (reference sequence). V was clipped by 2 bases and J by 2 bases, with 14 bases between them. This CDR3 is 16 amino acids long. This chain's CDR3 is CASSLRVKGNTDTQYF. DNA of the CDR3: TGTGCCAGCAGCTTACGGGTTAAGGGCAACACAGATACGCAGTATTTT.

A single count supports this clone. The chain is built from TRBV7-9 and TRBJ1-5, with 9 bases that match TRBD1. Germline-derived CDR1 and CDR2 are SEHNR and FQNEAQ (reference sequence). The CDR3 length is 14 residues. The V gene end was trimmed by 3 bases and the J gene end by 6 bases; junction bases not matched to a gene: 3. The CDR3 loop is CASSFGQGSQPQHF. As DNA, the CDR3 is TGTGCCAGCAGCTTCGGACAGGGGAGTCAGCCCCAGCATTTT.

The gene calls are TRBV30 and TRBJ2-7; TRBD2 matches 7 bases. With V trimmed by 5 bases and J by 0 bases, 4 bases remained unmatched. CDR3 length: 13 residues. Germline values: CDR1 GTSNPN, CDR2 SVGIG (reference sequence). The CDR3 is CAWETSLSYEQYF. The CDR3 coding sequence is TGTGCCTGGGAGACTAGCCTCTCCTACGAGCAGTACTTC.

The chain employs TRBV6-1 and TRBJ2-7; TRBD2 might be the D (5 bases). Germline loops: CDR1 MNHNS, CDR2 SASEGT. V was shortened by 0 bases and J by 4 bases, with 13 bases between the two germline ends. This CDR3 is built from 15 residues. The CDR3 reads CASSEAFRGDYEQYV. DNA of the CDR3: TGTGCCAGCAGTGAAGCCTTCCGGGGAGATTACGAGCAGTACGTC.

This sequence joins TRBV13 and TRBJ2-1; 10 bases line up with TRBD1. Germline V gene sequence: CDR1 PRHDT, CDR2 FYEKMQ (reference sequence). Germline trimming cut 5 bases from V and 4 bases from J; bases unmatched to any gene: 5. The CDR3 has 15 residues. CDR3 DNA sequence: TGTGCCAGCAGCATCGACAGGGGGCTTTACAATGAGCAGTTCTTC. This translates into CASSIDRGLYNEQFF. Complete variable domain (other parts from reference TRBV13 and TRBJ2-1): AAGVIQSPRHLIKEKRETATLKCYPIPRHDTVYWYQQGPGQDPQFLISFYEKMQSDKGSIPDRFSAQQFSDYHSELNMSSLELGDSALYFCASSIDRGLYNEQFFGPGTRLTVL.

The chain recombines TRBV19 with TRBJ2-1; D call uncertain. Trimming removed 1 base from V and 9 bases from J, with 7 bases in between. Germline V gene sequence: CDR1 LNHDA, CDR2 SQIVND (reference sequence). This CDR3 spans 12 amino acids. CDR3: CASSIAGVEQFF. In nucleotides, the CDR3 is TGTGCCAGTAGTATAGCCGGAGTTGAGCAGTTCTTC. Variable domain in full (rest from reference TRBV19 and TRBJ2-1): DGGITQSPKYLFRKEGQNVTLSCEQNLNHDAMYWYRQDPGQGLRLIYYSQIVNDFQKGDIAEGYSVSREKKESFPLTVTSAQKNPTAFYLCASSIAGVEQFFGPGTRLTVL.

The chain combines TRBV5-1 with TRBJ1-1, with 9 nucleotides matching TRBD1. The CDR3 is 14 amino acids. V shed 0 bases and J 10 bases; nucleotides not matched to a gene: 7. From germline, CDR1 is SGHRS and CDR2 YFSETQ. This CDR3 is CASSLDGQGFVAFF. The CDR3 DNA sequence: TGCGCCAGCAGCTTGGACGGACAGGGGTTTGTAGCTTTCTTT.

Here the CDR3 reads CASVAGTNTGELFF. The CDR3 DNA reads as TGTGCCAGCGTAGCGGGGACGAACACCGGGGAGCTGTTTTTT. The V and J genes are TRBV7-2 and TRBJ2-2; 8 positions match TRBD2. The germline V gene has CDR1 SGHTA and CDR2 FQGNSA. With 8 bases clipped from V and 0 bases from J, the junction kept 2 bases outside the gene matches. This CDR3 is built from 14 residues.

The chain has TRBV7-2 and TRBJ1-5, with D unclear. V was pared by 0 bases and J by 5 bases, with 5 bases between. In germline, CDR1 is SGHTA, CDR2 FQGNSA. The CDR3 spans 13 residues. The CDR3 nucleotides are TGTGCCAGCAGCTTAGCGGCTCATCAGCCCCAGCATTTT. As protein: CASSLAAHQPQHF.

The V gene is TRBV4-1, the J gene TRBJ2-3; D is unclear. The V gene lost 4 bases and the J gene lost 1 base, with 12 bases spanning the gap. This CDR3 has 15 residues. From germline, CDR1 is MGHRA and CDR2 YSYEKL. The CDR3 bases are TGCGCCAGCAGCCCCCGGTCCGAACGCACAGATACGCAGTATTTT. It yields the protein CASSPRSERTDTQYF.

The genes are TRBV5-8 and TRBJ1-3; D gene ambiguous. The CDR3 contains 12 residues. V was pared by 1 base and J by 4 bases, with 3 bases between. Germline V gives CDR1 SGHTS, CDR2 YDEGEE. The CDR3 region has the DNA TGTGCCAGCAGCTTGAGCGGAAACACCATATATTTT. Residues: CASSLSGNTIYF.

This CDR3 reads CAITLDRATEAFF. The DNA for the CDR3 is TGTGCCATCACCCTCGACAGGGCCACTGAAGCTTTCTTT. The chain uses TRBV10-3 and TRBJ1-1, with 7 bases lining up with TRBD1. The germline V gene has CDR1 ENHRY and CDR2 SYGVKD. This CDR3 is 13 amino acids long. After removal of 7 bases from V and 4 bases from J, the junction contained 6 bases not matched to a gene.

V and J are TRBV9 and TRBJ1-1; D gene unclear. The germline V and J ends were trimmed by 4 bases and 1 base, with 14 bases remaining between them. Per the germline V gene, CDR1 is SGDLS and CDR2 is YYNGEE. The CDR3 spans 15 residues. The chain's CDR3 is CASSSGARGNTEAFF. The CDR3 nucleotides are TGTGCCAGCAGCTCAGGCGCCCGGGGGAACACTGAAGCTTTCTTT.

The chain has TRBV5-1 and TRBJ1-1; the D gene is possibly TRBD1 (5 bases). This CDR3 has 14 amino acids. The ends were cut back, 0 bases at V and 1 base at J, with 7 bases in the middle. Germline values: CDR1 SGHRS, CDR2 YFSETQ. The CDR3 sequence: CASSLDQGNTEAFF. The CDR3 nucleotides read TGCGCCAGCAGCTTGGATCAGGGGAACACTGAAGCTTTCTTT.

The V call is TRBV4-3, the J call TRBJ2-1; 8 bases match TRBD2. CDR1 is LGHNA, CDR2 YSLEER, per germline. This CDR3 is built from 13 residues. V shed 4 bases, J shed 9 bases, and the junction held 5 bases outside the gene matches. The CDR3 coding sequence is TGCGCCAGCAGCCCCTTAGCGGGAATTGAGCAGTTCTTC. Protein product: CASSPLAGIEQFF.

This chain uses TRBV18 with TRBJ2-5; 7 nucleotides match TRBD2. The CDR3 runs to 16 residues. In germline, CDR1 is KGHSH, CDR2 LQKENI. V shed 3 bases, J shed 0 bases, and the junction held 7 bases outside the gene matches. This chain's CDR3 is CASSPPASGNQETQYF. CDR3 DNA sequence: TGTGCCAGCTCACCCCCTGCTAGCGGAAACCAAGAGACCCAGTACTTC.

This chain links TRBV7-2 with TRBJ1-2; 9 positions agree with TRBD1. Per germline, CDR1 SGHTA and CDR2 FQGNSA. J was trimmed by 4 bases and V by 3 bases; bases with no gene match: 6. This CDR3 has 15 residues. The CDR3 DNA reads TGTGCCAGCAGCTTCGGACAGGGGCTAGGCTATGGCTACACCTTC. Residues: CASSFGQGLGYGYTF.

In DNA, the CDR3 is TGTGCCAGCAGTGACACAGGGGGATACACTGAAGCTTTCTTT. Its protein product is CASSDTGGYTEAFF. This chain joins TRBV6-6 and TRBJ1-1; 8 nucleotides agree with TRBD1. Losses at the gene ends were 5 bases for V and 3 bases for J; bases not matched to a gene: 5. The V gene's germline CDR1 is MNHNY and CDR2 SVGAGI (reference sequence). CDR3 size: 14 residues.

The chain combines TRBV5-6 with TRBJ2-7; the D is unclear. The CDR3 is made up of 14 amino acids. The V end lost 0 bases, the J end lost 2 bases, and 9 bases lay between the germline ends. Germline lookup yields CDR1 SGHDT and CDR2 YYEEEE. The chain's CDR3 is CASSLAQVAYEQYF. The DNA of the CDR3 is TGTGCCAGCAGCTTGGCCCAAGTGGCCTACGAGCAGTACTTC.

The chain has TRBV11-3 and TRBJ2-3, with 10 nucleotides matching TRBD2. The CDR3 length is 15 residues. Germline V CDR1 and CDR2: SGHNT, YENEEA. The V segment lost 3 bases and the J segment 4 bases; nucleotides outside the gene matches: 4. The CDR3: CASSFLAGESDTQYF. DNA of the CDR3: TGTGCCAGCAGCTTCCTAGCGGGAGAGTCAGATACGCAGTATTTT.

V gene TRBV5-1 combines with J gene TRBJ1-1; the D is unclear. Germline CDR1 and CDR2: SGHRS and YFSETQ. The CDR3 is made up of 14 amino acids. The germline V and J ends were trimmed by 0 bases and 1 base, with 7 bases remaining between them. The CDR3 protein is CASSLGQANTEAFF. The CDR3 coding sequence is TGCGCCAGCAGCTTGGGCCAGGCGAACACTGAAGCTTTCTTT.

V is TRBV5-8 and J is TRBJ2-5, with D possibly being TRBD1 or TRBD2 (6 bases each). CDR3 length: 14 amino acids. V was cut by 6 bases and J by 5 bases, with 17 bases left in between. Germline V CDR1 and CDR2: SGHTS, YDEGEE. The CDR3 reads CASKPWGAGETQYF. In DNA form, the CDR3 reads TGTGCCAGCAAGCCATGGGGGGCCGGGGAGACCCAGTACTTC.

In this sample, this clone turned up once. The chain uses TRBV10-3 and TRBJ2-2; D is undetermined. Germline CDR1 is ENHRY and CDR2 is SYGVKD. The ends were cut back, 0 bases at V and 5 bases at J, with 10 bases in the middle. This CDR3 is built from 15 residues. DNA for the CDR3: TGTGCCATCAGTGAGTCGAAAGTGGAAACCGGGGAGCTGTTTTTT. This sequence encodes CAISESKVETGELFF.

The chain combines TRBV5-1 with TRBJ2-3, with 10 bases aligning to TRBD2. Germline CDR1 is SGHRS and CDR2 is YFSETQ. V dropped 7 bases and J dropped 3; count of bases not matched to a gene: 5. The CDR3 consists of 14 residues. This CDR3 is CASSSSGGTDTQYF. The CDR3 DNA is TGCGCCAGCTCCTCTAGCGGGGGTACAGATACGCAGTATTTT.

The rearrangement joins TRBV6-6 to TRBJ2-5; D gene uncertain. The V gene's germline CDR1 is MNHNY and CDR2 SVGAGI (reference sequence). Trimming took off 6 bases at V and 2 bases at J, with 7 bases between the two ends. This CDR3 is 12 amino acids long. The CDR3: CASRDGQETQYF. The CDR3 bases are TGTGCCAGCAGGGACGGTCAAGAGACCCAGTACTTC.

This chain joins TRBV19 and TRBJ1-3, with a weak D call TRBD1 (6 bases). V was pared by 7 bases and J by 11 bases, with 24 bases between. CDR3 length: 15 residues. In germline, CDR1 is LNHDA, CDR2 SQIVND (reference sequence). CDR3: CASTEGPLRGKSIYF. CDR3 sequence (DNA): TGTGCCAGTACCGAGGGCCCTCTCAGGGGAAAATCCATATATTTT.

The chain uses TRBV10-2 and TRBJ1-2; D uncertain. V lost 6 bases to trimming and J lost 4 bases, with 15 bases between them. From germline, CDR1 is WSHSY and CDR2 SAAADI. This CDR3 is 14 amino acids long. The CDR3 DNA reads as TGCGCCAGCAGATCTGTCGACATATCCTATGGCTACACCTTC. This encodes CASRSVDISYGYTF.

V is TRBV30 and J is TRBJ2-5, with 9 bases fitting TRBD2. Trimming at V came to 1 base and at J to 9 bases, leaving 6 bases not matched to a gene. Germline V gives CDR1 GTSNPN, CDR2 SVGIG (reference sequence). The CDR3 extends over 13 amino acids. The CDR3 reads CAWSGTSVEAQYF. The CDR3 nucleotides are TGTGCCTGGAGTGGGACTAGCGTTGAGGCCCAGTACTTC. Together with reference TRBV30 and TRBJ2-5, the CDR3 gives the full variable domain: SQTIHQWPATLVQPVGSPLSLECTVEGTSNPNLYWYRQAAGRGLQLLFYSVGIGQISSEVPQNLSASRPQDRQFILSSKKLLLSDSGFYLCAWSGTSVEAQYFGPGTRLLVL.

The chain employs TRBV11-2 and TRBJ2-1, with 9 bases matching TRBD2. There are 16 residues in the CDR3. J was trimmed by 5 bases and V by 4 bases; bases with no gene match: 9. Germline lookup yields CDR1 SGHAT and CDR2 FQNNGV. In DNA form, the CDR3 reads TGTGCCAGCAGCTCAACCATAGCGGGAGCCCACAATGAGCAGTTCTTC. This gives the protein CASSSTIAGAHNEQFF.